The rows below give T cell receptor beta chains drawn from one sample of a study of OX40 agonist ivuxolimab in advanced cancers. Sequenced by immunoSEQ multiplex PCR; TCRdb stores in-frame clones only, minus some. The sample shows about 89,000 clones, approximately 90% of them seen only once. This sample comprised CD4+ or CD8+ T cells sorted from blood, obtained in a trial of the OX40 agonist ivuxolimab. These receptors were taken from an adult with an advanced solid tumor such as melanoma, head and neck, liver or kidney cancer. CDR3s leave out the opening cysteine and the closing phenylalanine or tryptophan. Size is omitted from some rows. Given values are once, few, many or a class for expanded clones.

ASSSLGGVPNGYT	.	TRBV6-5	TRBJ1-2
ASSLQGVGLYGEAF	once	TRBV7-2	TRBJ1-1
ASSSTLAGGPREQF	.	TRBV7-7	TRBJ2-1
ASSGAGTGKTQY	.	TRBV7-9	TRBJ2-5
ASRSVTGELF	.	TRBV27	TRBJ2-2
ASSGVRFGGSYNEQF	.	TRBV6-1	TRBJ2-1
ASSFLGGGGYNEQF	.	TRBV7-2	TRBJ2-1
ASSPGLAAFITDTQY	.	TRBV5-1	TRBJ2-3
ASSLSQGIANYGYT	.	TRBV7-2	TRBJ1-2
ASSQRSSGSGLGYEQY	.	TRBV4-3	TRBJ2-7
ASRTDQETQY	.	TRBV2	TRBJ2-5
ASSPQLAIHNEQF	.	TRBV5-4	TRBJ2-1
ASSLAGGSNYGYT	.	TRBV7-8	TRBJ1-2
ASSRTGTANNYGYT	.	TRBV19	TRBJ1-2
ASSEELGTSGGYT	.	TRBV6-4	TRBJ1-2
ASSPAYQGNNQPQH	.	TRBV28	TRBJ1-5
ASSFWQGHIDTQY	once	TRBV27	TRBJ2-3
ASTANPGVTEAF	.	TRBV5-1	TRBJ1-1
ASRGTGGLYEQY	.	TRBV6-5	TRBJ2-7
ASSLQAGVSETQY	.	TRBV16	TRBJ2-5
ASSSQGGKDEKLF	.	TRBV7-2	TRBJ1-4
SAEGVLTLNTEAF	.	TRBV29-1	TRBJ1-1
SGTDRGRSGNQPQH	.	TRBV29-1	TRBJ1-5
ASSLGRAGSTEAF	.	TRBV27	TRBJ1-1
ASRQGGSYNEQF	.	TRBV28	TRBJ2-1
ASSEMAGGLGYGYT	.	TRBV6-1	TRBJ1-2
ASSLGSYNEQF	.	TRBV27	TRBJ2-1
ASSLLAGGYNEQF	.	TRBV6-6	TRBJ2-1
ASSFGGLEEKLF	.	TRBV5-6	TRBJ1-4
ASSVDRGSDTQY	.	TRBV9	TRBJ2-3
ASSSLTQQETQY	.	TRBV2	TRBJ2-5
ASSLGLAGYTGELF	.	TRBV5-4	TRBJ2-2
ASSLDPGRRPQH	once	TRBV7-2	TRBJ1-5
ASSILAGLTDTQY	once	TRBV19	TRBJ2-3
ASSPRAPGNTIY	.	TRBV13	TRBJ1-3
ASSFSRFGTDTQY	.	TRBV27	TRBJ2-3
ASSSGGGRNQPQH	once	TRBV28	TRBJ1-5
ASSSTGLAGTSTDTQY	.	TRBV7-6	TRBJ2-3
ASSIGGRENIQY	.	TRBV19	TRBJ2-4
ASSPRGYNEKLF	.	TRBV27	TRBJ1-4
ASSQEVATGSKNQPQH	.	TRBV4-1	TRBJ1-5